What follows are 10 T cell receptor beta chains derived from one specimen sequenced in a study of response to subunit inactivated influenza vaccine. TCRdb redid the calling of the RT-PCR reads with MiXCR, one entry per CDR3 protein. The sample consists of about 540,000 distinct CDR3 sequences, under 30% of them appearing once. This same sample was also taken into another study, of T cells expressing NK-cell markers. That study reports: 5'RACE template switching built TCR beta cDNA with unique molecular identifiers.

Here the sequenced sample was CD4+ T cells sorted from PBMCs, taken about 13 days after vaccination. The receptors were sampled from a man between 50 and 59 years old who received an inactivated influenza vaccine.

A few counts support this clonotype. The chain joins TRBV15 to TRBJ1-1; D perhaps matches TRBD1 (5 bases). The CDR3 has 13 amino acids. Germline loops: CDR1 LNHNV, CDR2 YYDKDF (reference sequence). V gave up 5 bases and J gave up 1 base, with 8 bases separating them. This chain's CDR3 is CATSPDRNTEAFF. CDR3 nucleotide sequence: TGTGCCACCAGCCCCGACAGGAACACTGAAGCTTTCTTT.

This clonotype was seen a few times. J is TRBJ1-1 and V is TRBV3-1; D is undetermined. Trimming cost V 4 bases and J 7 bases, with 10 bases left between them. The CDR3 contains 12 residues. Germline-derived CDR1 and CDR2 are LGHDT and YNNKEL (reference sequence). The chain's CDR3 is CASSLSGDEAFF. CDR3 nucleotide sequence: TGTGCCAGCAGCCTTTCCGGGGATGAAGCTTTCTTT.

This clonotype was recorded at least ten times. This rearrangement joins TRBV4-3 to TRBJ1-2; D is unresolved. Trimming stripped 0 bases from V and 6 bases from J, with 14 bases between. This CDR3 comprises 15 residues. The germline V gene has CDR1 LGHNA and CDR2 YSLEER. For the CDR3, the DNA is TGCGCCAGCAGCCAAGATAGCCCCAGGTTGGATGGCTACACCTTC. It yields the protein CASSQDSPRLDGYTF.

CDR3 nucleotides: TGTGCCAGCAGTTACGCAGTTGGGGTGCTGGTAGAGACCCAGTACTTC. Its translation: CASSYAVGVLVETQYF. The genes are TRBV6-2 or TRBV6-3 and TRBJ2-5, with no clear D. This CDR3 is 16 amino acids long. V gave up 2 bases and J gave up 4 bases, with 17 bases separating them. Germline V lookup: CDR1 MNHEY, CDR2 SVGEGT.

The V call is TRBV20-1, the J call TRBJ1-1, with 11 nucleotides matching TRBD1. The J segment lost 10 bases and the V segment lost 5 bases, leaving 6 bases of the junction unmatched. The CDR3 length is 12 residues. Per germline, CDR1 DFQATT and CDR2 SNEGSKA (reference sequence). CDR3 sequence: CSAPGTGGIAFF. The CDR3, as DNA: TGCAGTGCTCCTGGGACAGGGGGAATAGCTTTCTTT.

This clonotype was seen at least ten times. The chain joins TRBV5-1 to TRBJ2-2, with D uncertain. The CDR3 covers 14 residues. Germline lookup yields CDR1 SGHRS and CDR2 YFSETQ. Trimming removed 4 bases from V and 3 bases from J, with 10 bases in between. CDR3 sequence reads: CASSPHEDTGELFF. The CDR3 nucleotides are TGCGCCAGCAGCCCCCACGAGGACACCGGGGAGCTGTTTTTT.

This clonotype was found a few times. The chain joins TRBV5-1 to TRBJ2-6; maybe TRBD1 (6 bases). The CDR3 loop spans 15 amino acids. V was clipped by 4 bases and J by 3 bases, with 11 bases between them. Germline CDR1 is SGHRS and CDR2 is YFSETQ. CDR3 in amino acids: CASSVNRVGANVLTF. The CDR3 DNA follows: TGCGCCAGCAGCGTAAACAGGGTTGGGGCCAACGTCCTGACTTTC. The variable domain in full, with the rest retrieved from reference TRBV5-1 and TRBJ2-6, is KAGVTQTPRYLIKTRGQQVTLSCSPISGHRSVSWYQQTPGQGLQFLFEYFSETQRNKGNFPGRFSGRQFSNSRSEMNVSTLELGDSALYLCASSVNRVGANVLTFGAGSRLTVL.

This CDR3 reads CASRGWANINEQFF. The CDR3 DNA reads as TGTGCCAGCAGGGGATGGGCTAACATAAATGAGCAGTTCTTC. The rearrangement joins TRBV7-8 to TRBJ2-1, with D uncertain. This CDR3 contains 14 residues. The germline V gene encodes CDR1 SGHVS and CDR2 FQNEAQ. V lost 6 bases to trimming and J lost 7 bases, with 16 bases between them.

This clonotype was seen only a few times. The rearrangement uses TRBV7-2 and TRBJ2-4; D is tentatively TRBD1 or TRBD2 (6 bases each). V gave up 1 base and J gave up 6 bases, with 16 bases separating them. Germline V CDR1 and CDR2: SGHTA, FQGNSA. CDR3 length equals 16 residues. CDR3 bases: TGTGCCAGCAGCTTAGGTCCGGGGGCGTCGTCAAACATTCAGTACTTC. It encodes CASSLGPGASSNIQYF.

CDR3 nucleotides: TGTGCCAGCAGCTACCGGACAGGGAGGAACACTGAAGCTTTCTTT. Its protein product is CASSYRTGRNTEAFF. The V gene is TRBV7-2, the J gene TRBJ1-1; 8 positions agree with TRBD1. CDR1 and CDR2 (germline): SGHTA, FQGNSA. The ends lost 4 bases at V and 1 base at J; junction bases unmatched: 5. The CDR3 spans 15 residues.